The present T cell receptor (beta chain) was sequenced within a study of OX40 agonist ivuxolimab in advanced cancers. The germline CDR1 and CDR2 sequences are MDHEN and SYDVKM. Trimming removed 8 bases at V and 3 bases at J, with 13 bases between. The CDR3 covers 14 residues. Study-level findings and limits: At 0.1 to 3.0 mg/kg, CD4+ and CD8+ blood T cells expanded clonally by week 6.

Points on this clone: Its target is not known.

Generated by immunoSEQ multiplex PCR, the TCRdb table keeps only in-frame clones and is missing some. Counted here are 67,000 or so clones, around 87% occurring once; the ten biggest clones make up 0.85% to 1.4%. Material: CD4+ or CD8+ T cells sorted from blood, obtained in a trial of the OX40 agonist ivuxolimab. This sequence originates from an adult with an advanced solid tumor such as melanoma, head and neck, liver or kidney cancer. The chain is built from TRBV28 and TRBJ1-4, with a weak D call TRBD1 (5 bases). The CDR3 DNA follows: TGTGCCAGCGGCAGGGACCTCTCTAATGAAAAACTGTTTTTT. Its translation: CASGRDLSNEKLFF.